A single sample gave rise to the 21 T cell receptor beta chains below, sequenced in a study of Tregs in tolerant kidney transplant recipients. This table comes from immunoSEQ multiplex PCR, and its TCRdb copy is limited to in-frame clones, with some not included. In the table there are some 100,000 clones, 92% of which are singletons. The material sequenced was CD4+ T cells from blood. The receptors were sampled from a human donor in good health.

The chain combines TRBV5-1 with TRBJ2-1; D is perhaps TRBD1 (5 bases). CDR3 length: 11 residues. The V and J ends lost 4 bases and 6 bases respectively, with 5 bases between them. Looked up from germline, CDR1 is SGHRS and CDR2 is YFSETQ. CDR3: CASSTGNEQFF. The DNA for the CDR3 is TGCGCCAGCAGCACAGGCAATGAGCAGTTCTTC.

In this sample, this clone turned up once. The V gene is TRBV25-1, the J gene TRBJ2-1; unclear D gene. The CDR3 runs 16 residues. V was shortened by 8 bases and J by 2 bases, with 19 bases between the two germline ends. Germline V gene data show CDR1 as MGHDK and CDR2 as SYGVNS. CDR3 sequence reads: CASRSDEEIAYNEQFF. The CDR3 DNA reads TGTGCCAGCCGAAGTGATGAGGAAATAGCCTACAATGAGCAGTTCTTC.

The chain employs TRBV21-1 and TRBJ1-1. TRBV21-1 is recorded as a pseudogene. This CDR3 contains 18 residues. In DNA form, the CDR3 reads TGTGCCAGCAGCCGAGCGAGCTTTATGGGGGGGAGGAGCACTGAAGCTTTCTTT. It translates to CASSRASFMGGRSTEAFF.

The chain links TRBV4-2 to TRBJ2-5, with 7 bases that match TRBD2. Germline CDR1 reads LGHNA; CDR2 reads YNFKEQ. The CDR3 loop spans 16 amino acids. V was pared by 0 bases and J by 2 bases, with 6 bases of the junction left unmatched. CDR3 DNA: TGTGCCAGCAGCCAAGATTGGAAGCGGGGTCAAGAGACCCAGTACTTC. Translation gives CASSQDWKRGQETQYF.

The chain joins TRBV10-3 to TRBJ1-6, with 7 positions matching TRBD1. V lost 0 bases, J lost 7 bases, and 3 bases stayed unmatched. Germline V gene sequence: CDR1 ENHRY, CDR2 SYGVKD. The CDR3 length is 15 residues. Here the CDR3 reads CAISESTGINSPLHF. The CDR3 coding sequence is TGTGCCATCAGTGAGTCGACAGGGATAAATTCACCCCTCCACTTT.

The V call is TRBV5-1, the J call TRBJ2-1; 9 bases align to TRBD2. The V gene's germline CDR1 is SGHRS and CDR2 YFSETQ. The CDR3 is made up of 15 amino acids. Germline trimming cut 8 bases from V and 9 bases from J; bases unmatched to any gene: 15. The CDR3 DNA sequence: TGCGCCAGTAATCACCAGCGGGAGGTTATGGGTGAGCAGTTCTTC. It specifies CASNHQREVMGEQFF. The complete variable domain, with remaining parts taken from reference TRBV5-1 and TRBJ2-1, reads KAGVTQTPRYLIKTRGQQVTLSCSPISGHRSVSWYQQTPGQGLQFLFEYFSETQRNKGNFPGRFSGRQFSNSRSEMNVSTLELGDSALYLCASNHQREVMGEQFFGPGTRLTVL.

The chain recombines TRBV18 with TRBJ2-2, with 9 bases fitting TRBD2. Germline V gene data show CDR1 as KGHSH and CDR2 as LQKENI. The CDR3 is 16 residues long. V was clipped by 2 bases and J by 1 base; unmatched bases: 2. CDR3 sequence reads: CASSPLTSGNTGELFF. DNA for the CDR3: TGTGCCAGCTCACCATTGACTAGCGGGAACACCGGGGAGCTGTTTTTT.

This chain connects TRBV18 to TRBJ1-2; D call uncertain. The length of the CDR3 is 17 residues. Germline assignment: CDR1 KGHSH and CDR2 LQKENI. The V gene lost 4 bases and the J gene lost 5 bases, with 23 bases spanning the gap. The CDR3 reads CASSRLLEDPELYGYTF. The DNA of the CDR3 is TGTGCCAGCTCACGCTTGCTGGAGGACCCCGAATTGTATGGCTACACCTTC.

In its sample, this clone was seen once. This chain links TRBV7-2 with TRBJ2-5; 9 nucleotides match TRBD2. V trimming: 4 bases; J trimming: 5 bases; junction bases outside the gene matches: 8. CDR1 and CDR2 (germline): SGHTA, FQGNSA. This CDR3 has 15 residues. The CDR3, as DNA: TGTGCCAGCAGCTCCCGTCGGCGGGGGGGGGAGACCCAGTACTTC. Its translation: CASSSRRRGGETQYF.

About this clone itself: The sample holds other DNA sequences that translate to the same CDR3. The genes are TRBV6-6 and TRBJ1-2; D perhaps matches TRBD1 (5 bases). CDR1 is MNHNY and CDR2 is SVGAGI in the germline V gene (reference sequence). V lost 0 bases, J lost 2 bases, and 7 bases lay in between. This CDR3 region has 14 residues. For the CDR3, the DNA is TGTGCCAGCAGTTACTCGAGACAGAACTATGGCTACACCTTC. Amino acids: CASSYSRQNYGYTF.

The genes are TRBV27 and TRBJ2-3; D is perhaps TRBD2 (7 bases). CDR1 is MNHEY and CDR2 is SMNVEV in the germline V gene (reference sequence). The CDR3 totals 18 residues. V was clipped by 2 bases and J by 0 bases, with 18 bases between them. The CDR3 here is CASSLLRGGAQSTDTQYF. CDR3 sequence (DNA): TGTGCCAGCAGTTTACTCCGAGGGGGGGCACAGAGCACAGATACGCAGTATTTT.

CDR3 bases: TGTGCCAGCAGTTTGGCGCGGGGACATTACGAGCAGTACTTC. The encoded protein is CASSLARGHYEQYF. This chain uses TRBV6-5 with TRBJ2-7; either TRBD1 or TRBD2 may fit D (6 bases each). The germline CDR1 and CDR2 sequences are MNHEY and SVGAGI. The germline V and J ends were trimmed by 4 bases and 4 bases, with 14 bases remaining between them. The CDR3 runs to 14 residues.

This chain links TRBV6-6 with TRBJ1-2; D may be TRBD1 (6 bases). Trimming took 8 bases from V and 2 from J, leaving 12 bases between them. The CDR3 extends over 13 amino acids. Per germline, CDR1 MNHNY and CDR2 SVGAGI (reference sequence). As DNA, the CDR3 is TGTGCCAGCGGGGGGGCAGCCAACTATGGCTACACCTTC. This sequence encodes CASGGAANYGYTF.

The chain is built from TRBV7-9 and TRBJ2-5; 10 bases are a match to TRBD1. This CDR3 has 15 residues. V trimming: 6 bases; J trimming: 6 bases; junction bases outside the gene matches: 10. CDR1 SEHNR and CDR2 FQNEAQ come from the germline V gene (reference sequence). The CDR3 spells CASRRPGQGLQTQYF. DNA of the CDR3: TGTGCCAGCAGGCGTCCGGGACAGGGGTTGCAGACCCAGTACTTC.

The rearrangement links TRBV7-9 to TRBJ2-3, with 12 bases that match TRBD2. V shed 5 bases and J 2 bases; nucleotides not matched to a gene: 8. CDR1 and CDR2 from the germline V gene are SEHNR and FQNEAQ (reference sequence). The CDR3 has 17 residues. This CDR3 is CASSALAGGRVTDTQYF. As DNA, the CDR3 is TGTGCCAGCAGCGCGCTAGCGGGAGGGAGGGTCACAGATACGCAGTATTTT.

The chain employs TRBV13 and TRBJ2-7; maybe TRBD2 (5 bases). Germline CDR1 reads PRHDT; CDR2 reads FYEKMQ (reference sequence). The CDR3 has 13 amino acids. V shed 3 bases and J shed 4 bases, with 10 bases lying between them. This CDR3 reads CASSLNGVYEQYF. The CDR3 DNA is TGTGCCAGCAGCTTGAACGGGGTATACGAGCAGTACTTC. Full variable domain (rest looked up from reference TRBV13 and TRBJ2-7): AAGVIQSPRHLIKEKRETATLKCYPIPRHDTVYWYQQGPGQDPQFLISFYEKMQSDKGSIPDRFSAQQFSDYHSELNMSSLELGDSALYFCASSLNGVYEQYFGPGTRLTVT.

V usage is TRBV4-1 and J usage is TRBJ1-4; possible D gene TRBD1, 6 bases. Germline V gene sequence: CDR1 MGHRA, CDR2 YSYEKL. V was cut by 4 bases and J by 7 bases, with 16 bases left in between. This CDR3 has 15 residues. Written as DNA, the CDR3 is TGCGCCAGCAGCCGGGCCGGGACAACTTTTGAAAAACTGTTTTTT. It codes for CASSRAGTTFEKLFF.

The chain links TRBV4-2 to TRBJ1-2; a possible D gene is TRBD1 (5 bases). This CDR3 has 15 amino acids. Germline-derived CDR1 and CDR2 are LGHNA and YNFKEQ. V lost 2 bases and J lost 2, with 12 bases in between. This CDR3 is CASSQTPGRNYGYTF. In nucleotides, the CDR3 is TGTGCCAGCAGCCAAACTCCGGGACGGAACTATGGCTACACCTTC.

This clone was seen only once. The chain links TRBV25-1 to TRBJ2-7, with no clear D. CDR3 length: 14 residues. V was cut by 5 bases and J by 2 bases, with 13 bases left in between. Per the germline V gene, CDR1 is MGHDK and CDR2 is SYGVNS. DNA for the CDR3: TGTGCCAGCAGTCGTACCCGGCCTCCCTACGAGCAGTACTTC. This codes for CASSRTRPPYEQYF.

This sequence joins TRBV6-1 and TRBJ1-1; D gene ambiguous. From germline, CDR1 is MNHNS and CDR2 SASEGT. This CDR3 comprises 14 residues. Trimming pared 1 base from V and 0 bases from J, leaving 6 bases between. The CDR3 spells CASSEGGMNTEAFF. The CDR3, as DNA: TGTGCCAGCAGTGAAGGAGGTATGAACACTGAAGCTTTCTTT.

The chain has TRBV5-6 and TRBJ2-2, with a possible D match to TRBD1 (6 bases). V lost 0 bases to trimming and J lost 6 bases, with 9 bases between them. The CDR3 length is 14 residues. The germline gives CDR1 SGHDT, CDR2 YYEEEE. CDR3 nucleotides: TGTGCCAGCAGCTTGGGAACAGGGCCCGGGGAGCTGTTTTTT. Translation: CASSLGTGPGELFF.